This T cell receptor (beta chain) was profiled in a study of blood T cells in healthy people across ages. Notes on the study in general: The study could not conclusively compare naive and antigen-experienced cells, given its unsorted PBMCs. Expanded clonotype shifts may have been confounded, as the donors had an unknown CMV status.

Germline CDR1 MNHEY, CDR2 SVGAGI. This CDR3 is built from 13 residues. Trimming took 8 bases from V and 7 from J, leaving 12 bases between them. About this clonotype: Antigen: not known.

Through a sample-barcoded 5' primer and a J-beta primer mix, a second PCR was run for 7 to 11 cycles. Every cDNA was tagged by a template-switch adaptor with 12 random nucleotides. Via MiXCR, TCRdb re-called the 5' RACE reads, giving one row per CDR3 protein. The sample lists fewer than 1.5 million distinct CDR3 sequences, around two fifths seen once, with 7% to 9% in the top ten. Total RNA amounts of at least 6 micrograms were extracted per sample. Sample: blood. The V gene is TRBV6-5, the J gene TRBJ1-6; D is unresolved. This clonotype originated in a woman between 18 and 30 years old in good health. The CDR3 DNA is TGTGCCAGCGCCCCTTCGGGGAATTCACCCCTCCACTTT. This codes for CASAPSGNSPLHF.